The rows below give T cell receptor beta chains drawn from one sample of a study of cytomegalovirus exposure and HLA in healthy donors. The method was immunoSEQ multiplex PCR; TCRdb's version includes in-frame clones alone and lacks a portion of them. Among under 200,000 clones listed, about 85% were seen once. Input material: PBMCs. These receptors came from a male donor in good health and CMV-seropositive. The conserved cysteine and the conserved F or W are not part of the CDR3 here. Clone size appears in some rows only: once, few, many, or a class for an expanded clone.

j_call clone_size v_call cdr3_aa
TRBJ2-3 NA TRBV5-1 ASSPVGTSVDTQY
TRBJ2-5 NA TRBV7-3 ASSLTLAGGQETQY
TRBJ2-3 NA TRBV5-1 ASRTGTSTDTQY
TRBJ1-2 once TRBV7-2 ASSRPRRGYGYT
TRBJ2-7 NA TRBV28 ASSFVRGSSYEQY
TRBJ1-2 NA TRBV9 ASSPGGSGSYGYT
TRBJ1-4 NA TRBV5-6 ASSETNTRGEKLF
TRBJ2-7 NA TRBV28 ASGPPGLAPR
TRBJ2-7 NA TRBV10-3 AISDPGGSSYEQY
TRBJ1-1 NA TRBV14 ASSLGGARTEAF
TRBJ2-2 NA TRBV5-4 ASSTPTSGRGTGELF
TRBJ1-5 NA TRBV5-8 ASSPWTGRYQPQH
TRBJ1-2 few TRBV2 ASRAGTHYGYT
TRBJ2-5 NA TRBV19 ASKERGKQETQY
TRBJ2-5 once TRBV7-9 ASSVFRGRETQY
TRBJ1-3 NA TRBV5-4 ASSHSRGPGNTIY
TRBJ2-7 once TRBV25-1 ASSFGQAGEQY
TRBJ1-3 NA TRBV28 ASSPPGSGNTIY
TRBJ2-3 NA TRBV7-6 ASSSHRDGADTQY
TRBJ1-5 NA TRBV28 ASSFRGLAQH
TRBJ1-2 NA TRBV7-2 ASSSQAQTYYGYT
TRBJ2-1 NA TRBV7-6 ASSSRGGLNEQF
TRBJ2-1 NA TRBV9 ASSVAGTSAVNEQF
TRBJ1-3 NA TRBV7-2 ASSLTGVPNTIY
TRBJ1-4 NA TRBV6-5 ASSYWRGIDEKLF
TRBJ2-7 NA TRBV7-9 ASSSNRDSDYEQY
TRBJ2-5 NA TRBV5-1 ASSSTRIETQY
TRBJ1-2 few TRBV10-3 AISESLNYGYT
TRBJ2-7 NA TRBV18 ASSPTSGTVTYEQY
TRBJ2-5 NA TRBV12-5 ATADQGGEETQY
TRBJ1-5 once TRBV5-1 ASSPGQPNQPQH
TRBJ2-2 once TRBV7-2 ASNLLAGPGELF
TRBJ1-1 NA TRBV6-5 ASSPTTIVRAF